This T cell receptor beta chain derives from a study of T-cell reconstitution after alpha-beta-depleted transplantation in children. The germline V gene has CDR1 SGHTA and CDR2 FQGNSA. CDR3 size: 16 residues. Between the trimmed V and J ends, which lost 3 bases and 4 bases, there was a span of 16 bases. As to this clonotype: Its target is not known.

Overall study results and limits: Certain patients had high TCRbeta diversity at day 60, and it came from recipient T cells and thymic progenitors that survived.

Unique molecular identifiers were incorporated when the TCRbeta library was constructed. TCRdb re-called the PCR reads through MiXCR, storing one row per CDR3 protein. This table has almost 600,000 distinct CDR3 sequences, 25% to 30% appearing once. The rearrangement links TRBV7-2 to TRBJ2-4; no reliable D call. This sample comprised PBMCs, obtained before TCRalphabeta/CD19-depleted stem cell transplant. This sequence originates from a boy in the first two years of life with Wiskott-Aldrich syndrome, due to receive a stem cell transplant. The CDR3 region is CASSFEFRATKNIQYF. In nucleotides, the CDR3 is TGTGCCAGCAGCTTCGAATTCCGGGCCACAAAAAACATTCAGTACTTC.